The subject of this entry is one TCR beta chain. The antigen is unknown. This record belongs to a study of lymphopenia after photon versus proton radiotherapy. Notes on the study in general: Proton therapy kept repertoires fairly stable, unlike photons, which gained effector/memory cells.

The method was immunoSEQ multiplex PCR; TCRdb's version includes in-frame clones alone and lacks a portion of them. Among tens of thousands of clones listed, over 70% were seen once. Germline V lookup: CDR1 MGHRA, CDR2 YSYEKL. Trimming removed 6 bases from V and 0 bases from J; junction bases left unmatched: 3. The CDR3 is 15 amino acids. This sample comprised peripheral blood, obtained from a patient treated with proton-based radiotherapy. The V and J genes are TRBV4-1 and TRBJ2-7; TRBD2 aligns across 12 bases. The clonotype comes from a man aged 80 or over with esophageal cancer. This chain's CDR3 is CASSLAGGISYEQYF. CDR3 nucleotide sequence: TGCGCCAGCAGTCTAGCGGGGGGGATCTCCTACGAGCAGTACTTC.